This T cell receptor (beta chain) was recovered during a study of T cell responses to AZD1222 COVID-19 vaccine. Findings and limits, study-wide: In a largely white British group with more females than males, clonal diversity was possibly underestimated.

Method: immunoSEQ multiplex PCR; TCRdb's copy keeps in-frame clones and lacks some. This repertoire shows roughly 150,000 clones, 88% found once; its top ten account for 2.5% to 3.5%. This clone was counted between two and nine times. Its antigen is undetermined. Germline-derived CDR1 and CDR2 are SGDLS and YYNGEE. The CDR3 runs to 16 residues. The V gene lost 3 bases and the J gene lost 7 bases, with 22 bases spanning the gap. The V gene is TRBV9, the J gene TRBJ1-2; D uncertain. The sequence was collected from an adult who received the AZD1222 COVID-19 vaccine. The source was peripheral blood, collected 28 days after the second AZD1222 dose. The CDR3 sequence: CASSAPPNGLLVGYTF. CDR3 sequence (DNA): TGTGCCAGCAGCGCCCCCCCCAATGGCCTCCTTGTTGGCTACACCTTC.